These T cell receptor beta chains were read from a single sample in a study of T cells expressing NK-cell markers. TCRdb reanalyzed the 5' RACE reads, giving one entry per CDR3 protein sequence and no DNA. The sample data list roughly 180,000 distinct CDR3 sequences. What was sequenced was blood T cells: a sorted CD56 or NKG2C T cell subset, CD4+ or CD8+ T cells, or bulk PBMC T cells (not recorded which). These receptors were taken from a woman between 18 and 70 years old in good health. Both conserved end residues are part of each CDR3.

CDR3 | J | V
CASSSKQFDRANTGELFF | TRBJ2-2 | TRBV21-1
CASSSDRPYNEQFF | TRBJ2-1 | TRBV5-8
CASRYQGSNYGYTF | TRBJ1-2 | TRBV12-3/TRBV12-4
CASSPPTGENSPLHF | TRBJ1-6 | TRBV9
CASSLMAPTWSSYNEQFF | TRBJ2-1 | TRBV7-3
CSVDLAGASDTQYF | TRBJ2-3 | TRBV29-1
CASSPAGEETQYF | TRBJ2-5 | TRBV18
CASSLGRFSSGAAYEQYF | TRBJ2-7 | TRBV12-3/TRBV12-4
CASSRAPLEGPYEQYF | TRBJ2-7 | TRBV13
CASSSLRPSTGELFF | TRBJ2-2 | TRBV7-2
CASSQARPGEQYF | TRBJ2-7 | TRBV3-1
CASSLPRGMAYEQYF | TRBJ2-7 | TRBV5-6
CASSLRGSSYNEQFF | TRBJ2-1 | TRBV11-3
CASTTRAGDTQYF | TRBJ2-3 | TRBV18
CASSLILAGSTDTQYF | TRBJ2-3 | TRBV13
CASSLLGGYEQYF | TRBJ2-7 | TRBV7-2
CASSPGFLQYF | TRBJ2-5 | TRBV7-2
CASSPNLDSYYGYTF | TRBJ1-2 | TRBV18
CSVLKAEGNTGELFF | TRBJ2-2 | TRBV29-1
CASSAGQVSEQYF | TRBJ2-7 | TRBV5-4
CASSLNGGNTKNIQYF | TRBJ2-4 | TRBV28
CASRLAGEGLNEQFF | TRBJ2-1 | TRBV3-1
CASRDYRGPYNEQFF | TRBJ2-1 | TRBV21-1
CASTPGFVRDSPKNTGELFF | TRBJ2-2 | TRBV11-1
CASSPGGETNTEAFF | TRBJ1-1 | TRBV5-1
CASSQLGVEQYF | TRBJ2-7 | TRBV18
CSAPAGGRGQYF | TRBJ2-7 | TRBV20-1
CASSAPTSGQYNEQFF | TRBJ2-1 | TRBV6-2/TRBV6-3
CASNQGPPLSYNEQFF | TRBJ2-1 | TRBV28
CASTTQGASEAFF | TRBJ1-1 | TRBV6-1
CASRPGDRASRSNQPQHF | TRBJ1-5 | TRBV28
CASSPSGVLTSSPLHF | TRBJ1-6 | TRBV27
CASSSSGGVRDTQYF | TRBJ2-3 | TRBV6-5
CSARDVYHGELFF | TRBJ2-2 | TRBV20-1
CASSVSYNSPLHF | TRBJ1-6 | TRBV3-1
CASSFTHRLGEAFF | TRBJ1-1 | TRBV27
CASSLIRTSGNQETQYF | TRBJ2-5 | TRBV3-1
CASSVTNRNEQYF | TRBJ2-7 | TRBV18
CASRQGRSNEKLFF | TRBJ1-4 | TRBV6-1
CASSPDTIQETQYF | TRBJ2-5 | TRBV7-6
CASSFIRVRTSGRLLTDTQYF | TRBJ2-3 | TRBV5-1
CATCMDIANYGYTF | TRBJ1-2 | TRBV10-3
CSAVLAGGPYEQYF | TRBJ2-7 | TRBV20-1
CATGQGVQPQHF | TRBJ1-5 | TRBV6-5
CASRLGDSAPYGYTF | TRBJ1-2 | TRBV27
CSAYNRARGSYNEQFF | TRBJ2-1 | TRBV20-1
CASSLEGIADTQYF | TRBJ2-3 | TRBV5-6
CASGLPTGTGELFF | TRBJ2-2 | TRBV5-1
CASSYNTPNTEAFF | TRBJ1-1 | TRBV5-1
CASRDREGVTGELFF | TRBJ2-2 | TRBV5-5
CASSQPYRGQNSPLHF | TRBJ1-6 | TRBV4-1